These T cell receptor beta chains were read from a single sample in a study of T cells of healthy individuals. TCRdb fed the 5' RACE reads into MiXCR, producing one record per CDR3 protein. Of around 63,000 distinct CDR3 sequences listed, about a sixth are singletons. The receptors were sampled from a human donor in good health. The CDR3 runs from the conserved cysteine through the conserved F or W. The D gene is left open where the match is weak. Size tells how often a clone was seen (once, few, many) or the class of an expanded clone, and some rows leave it out.

TRBV28	TRBJ2-3	TRBD1	few	CASSLTYGQGIDTQYF	TGTGCCAGCAGCCTAACCTACGGACAGGGGATAGATACGCAGTATTTT
TRBV4-1	TRBJ2-3	NA	many	CASSQVERTDTQYF	TGCGCCAGCAGCCAAGTGGAACGGACAGATACGCAGTATTTT
TRBV4-2	TRBJ2-3	TRBD2	many	CASSPSSGGADTQYF	TGTGCCAGCAGCCCAAGTAGCGGGGGGGCAGATACGCAGTATTTT
TRBV28	TRBJ1-5	NA	NA	CASSLSLRGIGNLFSNQPQHF	TGTGCCAGCAGTTTAAGCCTTCGGGGAATAGGGAATCTCTTTAGCAATCAGCCCCAGCATTTT
TRBV7-3	TRBJ1-1	NA	few	CASSPLGRDTEAFF	TGTGCCAGCAGCCCCCTCGGGAGGGACACTGAAGCTTTCTTT
TRBV20-1	TRBJ2-1	TRBD2	NA	CSARDLVGTRSYNEQFF	TGCAGTGCTAGAGATCTCGTAGGGACTAGATCCTACAATGAGCAGTTCTTC
TRBV2	TRBJ2-3	NA	many	CASSSLAGPHTQYF	TGTGCCAGCAGCTCTTTGGCGGGACCTCATACGCAGTATTTT
TRBV28	TRBJ2-1	NA	few	CASGKQGRTYNEQFF	TGTGCCAGCGGAAAACAGGGTAGGACCTACAATGAGCAGTTCTTC
TRBV6-4	TRBJ2-6	NA	many	CASSAQGATGANVLTF	TGTGCCAGCAGTGCCCAAGGGGCAACTGGGGCCAACGTCCTGACTTTC
TRBV7-9	TRBJ2-7	TRBD2	NA	CASSLPRTSGSSYEQYF	TGTGCCAGCAGCTTACCCAGGACTAGCGGGAGCTCCTACGAGCAGTACTTC
TRBV5-1	TRBJ2-1	TRBD1	many	CASSLAQGASYNEQFF	TGCGCCAGCAGCTTGGCTCAGGGGGCTTCGTACAATGAGCAGTTCTTC
TRBV6-2/TRBV6-3	TRBJ2-1	NA	few	CASSTGQFSYNEQFF	TGTGCCAGCAGCACAGGACAGTTCTCCTACAATGAGCAGTTCTTC
TRBV6-5	TRBJ2-1	TRBD1	many	CASSYSFPRQGNEQFF	TGTGCCAGCAGTTACTCTTTCCCGAGACAGGGCAATGAGCAGTTCTTC
TRBV6-6	TRBJ2-3	NA	NA	CASSYSPSVTDTQYF	TGTGCCAGCAGTTACTCGCCTAGCGTCACAGATACGCAGTATTTT
TRBV20-1	TRBJ1-1	NA	many	CSARVLVPGRVNTEAFF	TGCAGTGCTAGAGTATTGGTCCCCGGTAGGGTGAACACTGAAGCTTTCTTT
TRBV12-3/TRBV12-4	TRBJ1-5	NA	many	CASSLAAGNQPQHF	TGTGCCAGCAGTTTAGCTGCGGGCAATCAGCCCCAGCATTTT
TRBV29-1	TRBJ2-5	NA	NA	CSVDLRTYFQETQYF	TGCAGCGTAGACCTCCGGACTTACTTCCAAGAGACCCAGTACTTC
TRBV6-5	TRBJ2-5	TRBD2	once	CASSWTSGQETQYF	TGTGCCAGCAGTTGGACTAGCGGCCAAGAGACCCAGTACTTC
TRBV7-2	TRBJ1-1	NA	many	CASSPQGRRNTEAFF	TGTGCCAGCAGCCCCCAGGGCCGAAGGAACACTGAAGCTTTCTTT
TRBV28	TRBJ2-5	TRBD2	NA	CASRVGLAGQYF	TGTGCCAGCAGAGTGGGACTAGCGGGCCAGTACTTC
TRBV28	TRBJ2-1	NA	NA	CASSFGRRGENEQFF	TGTGCCAGCAGTTTTGGTCGACGGGGCGAAAATGAGCAGTTCTTC
TRBV9	TRBJ2-5	NA	once	CASSVGGRGHQETQYF	TGTGCCAGCAGCGTAGGCGGGCGGGGGCACCAAGAGACCCAGTACTTC
TRBV27	TRBJ2-1	TRBD1	many	CASSPSRDSYNEQFF	TGTGCCAGCAGTCCCTCCCGGGACAGCTACAATGAGCAGTTCTTC
TRBV12-3/TRBV12-4	TRBJ2-5	NA	NA	CASTANGVETQYF	TGTGCCAGCACCGCTAATGGGGTGGAGACCCAGTACTTC